This T cell receptor beta chain emerged from a study of T-cell memory formation after mild COVID-19. TCRdb reprocessed the 5' RACE reads with MiXCR, giving one entry per CDR3 protein. The sample contains 360,000 or so distinct CDR3 sequences, 28% of which appear only once. Trimming took 4 bases from V and 5 from J, leaving 6 bases between them. The CDR3 has 12 amino acids. Looked up from germline, CDR1 is SEHNR and CDR2 is FQNEAQ (reference sequence). The receptor was isolated from an adult woman who had mild COVID-19 (a few samples of this study predate the infection). Cell type and time point are not known. The chain uses TRBV7-9 and TRBJ1-5; D is unclear. The sample taken for sequencing was PBMCs or a T cell subset sorted from them (not recorded which). As DNA, the CDR3 is TGTGCCAGCAGCTCCCCGGATCAGCCCCAGCATTTT. This gives the protein CASSSPDQPQHF.